The TCR beta chain under discussion was sequenced for a study of control samples from healthy donors and cancer patients. Data came from immunoSEQ multiplex PCR; TCRdb stores just in-frame clones and leaves some out. The sample lists around 120,000 clones, around 93% seen once, with around 1.8% in the top ten. Germline V gene data show CDR1 as MGHRA and CDR2 as YSYEKL. This CDR3 spans 14 amino acids. V was trimmed by 1 base and J by 3 bases, leaving 7 bases between them. The sample consisted of PBMCs. This chain links TRBV4-1 with TRBJ1-5; no firm D call. The receptor comes from a middle-aged man with head and neck cancer. The CDR3 DNA follows: TGCGCCAGCAGCCAAGTGCAGACCAATCAGCCCCAGCATTTT. This encodes CASSQVQTNQPQHF.